The table lists the clone carrying this TCR beta chain with many counts. The data derive from a study of T cells in Graves' hyperthyroidism and ophthalmopathy. Germline assignment: CDR1 SGHTA and CDR2 FQGNSA. V lost 2 bases and J 11 bases, leaving 9 bases between the germline ends. The CDR3 consists of 12 residues. RNA transcripts served as the template for amplifying TCR beta CDR3 regions. The study used the HTBI primer set for a first-round RT-PCR of the TCR CDR3. TCRdb processed the multiplex PCR reads anew with MiXCR; each CDR3 protein has one entry. The data show about 370,000 distinct CDR3 sequences, with approximately 16% seen just once and roughly a fifth held by the top ten.

What was sequenced was blood. This TCR came from a woman aged 55-70 years with Graves' ophthalmopathy. This chain uses TRBV7-2 with TRBJ2-2, with D hard to call. CDR3 sequence reads: CASSLPSSELFF. The DNA for the CDR3 is TGTGCCAGCAGCTTACCCTCGTCCGAGCTGTTTTTT. The full variable domain, its missing parts supplied by reference TRBV7-2 and TRBJ2-2, is GAGVSQSPSNKVTEKGKDVELRCDPISGHTALYWYRQSLGQGLEFLIYFQGNSAPDKSGLPSDRFSAERTGGSVSTLTIQRTQQEDSAVYLCASSLPSSELFFGEGSRLTVL.